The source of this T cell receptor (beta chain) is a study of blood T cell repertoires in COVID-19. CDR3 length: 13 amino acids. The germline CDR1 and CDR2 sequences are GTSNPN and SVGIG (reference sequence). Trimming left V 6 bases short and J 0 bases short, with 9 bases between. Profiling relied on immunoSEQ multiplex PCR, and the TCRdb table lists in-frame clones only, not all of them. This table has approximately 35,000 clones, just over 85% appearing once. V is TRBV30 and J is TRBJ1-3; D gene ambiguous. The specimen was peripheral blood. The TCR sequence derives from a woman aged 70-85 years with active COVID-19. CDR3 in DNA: TGTGCCTGCCAACAGATCTCTGGAAACACCATATATTTT. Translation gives CACQQISGNTIYF.